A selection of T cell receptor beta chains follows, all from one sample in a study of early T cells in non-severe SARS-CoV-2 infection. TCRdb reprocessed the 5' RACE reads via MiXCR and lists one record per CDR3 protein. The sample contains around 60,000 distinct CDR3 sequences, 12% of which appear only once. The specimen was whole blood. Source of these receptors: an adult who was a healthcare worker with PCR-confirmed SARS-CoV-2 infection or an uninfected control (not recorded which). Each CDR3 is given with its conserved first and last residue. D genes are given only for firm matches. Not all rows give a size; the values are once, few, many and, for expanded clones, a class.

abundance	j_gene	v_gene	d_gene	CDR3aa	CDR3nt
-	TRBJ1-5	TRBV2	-	CASSIRTSGNQPQHF	TGTGCCAGCTCGATTAGGACCTCAGGCAATCAGCCCCAGCATTTT
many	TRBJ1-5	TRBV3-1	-	CASSLGRLDQPQHF	TGTGCCAGCAGCCTGGGCAGGCTGGATCAGCCCCAGCATTTT
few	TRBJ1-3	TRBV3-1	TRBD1	CASSWGTGGAGNTIYF	TGTGCCAGCAGCTGGGGAACAGGGGGCGCCGGAAACACCATATATTTT
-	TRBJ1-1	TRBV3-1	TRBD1	CASKKAGGGNTEAFF	TGTGCCAGCAAAAAGGCAGGGGGTGGGAACACTGAAGCTTTCTTT
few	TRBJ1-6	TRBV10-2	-	CASRREGSPLHF	TGCGCCAGCAGGAGGGAGGGTTCACCCCTCCACTTT
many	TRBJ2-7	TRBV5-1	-	CASSPGRLLSYEQYF	TGCGCCAGCAGCCCAGGACGGCTCCTCTCCTACGAGCAGTACTTC
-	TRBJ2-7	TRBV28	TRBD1	CASRKTGGGYEQYF	TGTGCCAGCAGAAAGACAGGGGGCGGCTACGAGCAGTACTTC
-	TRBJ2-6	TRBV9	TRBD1	CASSPALGQGSGANVLTF	TGTGCCAGCAGCCCGGCCCTGGGACAGGGATCTGGGGCCAACGTCCTGACTTTC
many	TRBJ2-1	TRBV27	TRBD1	CASSLVTGSYNEQFF	TGTGCCAGCAGTTTAGTGACAGGGTCCTACAATGAGCAGTTCTTC
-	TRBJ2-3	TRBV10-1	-	CASSESQARYDTQYF	TGCGCCAGCAGTGAGTCGCAGGCTCGGTATGATACGCAGTATTTT
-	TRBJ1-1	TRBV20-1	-	CSARARDRSATEAFF	TGCAGTGCTAGAGCACGGGACCGAAGTGCCACTGAAGCTTTCTTT
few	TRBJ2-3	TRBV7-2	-	CASSTQPGRITDTQYF	TGTGCCAGCAGCACTCAACCCGGGCGGATCACAGATACGCAGTATTTT
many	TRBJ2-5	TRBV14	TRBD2	CASSQDLLAGGLMETQYF	TGTGCCAGCAGCCAAGACCTTCTAGCGGGAGGGCTTATGGAGACCCAGTACTTC
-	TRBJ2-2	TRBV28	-	CASSLVRAGELFF	TGTGCCAGCAGTTTAGTTAGAGCCGGGGAGCTGTTTTTT
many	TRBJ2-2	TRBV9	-	CASSVDSYTGELFF	TGTGCCAGCAGCGTAGACAGCTACACCGGGGAGCTGTTTTTT
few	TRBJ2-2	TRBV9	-	CASSIRTNTGELFF	TGTGCCAGCAGCATACGGACGAACACCGGGGAGCTGTTTTTT
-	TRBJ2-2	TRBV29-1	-	CSVEAGELFF	TGCAGCGTTGAGGCCGGGGAGCTGTTTTTT
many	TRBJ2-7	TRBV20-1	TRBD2	CSARLLAGISYEQYF	TGCAGTGCTAGACTACTAGCGGGGATCTCCTACGAGCAGTACTTC
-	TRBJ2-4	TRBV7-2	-	CASSFGKNIQYF	TGTGCCAGCAGCTTCGGAAAAAACATTCAGTACTTC
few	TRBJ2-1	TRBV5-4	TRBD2	CASSLELAKASEQFF	TGTGCCAGCAGCTTGGAACTAGCGAAGGCGAGTGAGCAGTTCTTC
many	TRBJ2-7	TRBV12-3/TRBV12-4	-	CASSLGSGYEQYF	TGTGCCAGCAGTTTAGGATCGGGATACGAGCAGTACTTC
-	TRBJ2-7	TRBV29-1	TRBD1	CSAKPTGGERGKVYEQYF	TGCAGCGCGAAGCCGACAGGGGGCGAAAGGGGCAAGGTCTACGAGCAGTACTTC
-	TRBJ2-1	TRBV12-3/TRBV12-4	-	CASSPRDTRYNEQFF	TGTGCCAGCAGTCCACGGGACACCAGATACAATGAGCAGTTCTTC
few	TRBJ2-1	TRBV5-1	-	CASSPQAVGSYNEQFF	TGCGCCAGCAGCCCACAGGCTGTCGGCTCCTACAATGAGCAGTTCTTC
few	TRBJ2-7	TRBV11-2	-	CASSREDFYEQYF	TGTGCCAGCAGCCGAGAGGACTTTTACGAGCAGTACTTC